The TCR beta chain under discussion was sequenced for a study of CD8 T cells in ankylosing spondylitis. Study results and limitations: Characteristic, it appeared, of ankylosing spondylitis blood was a TCR beta motif of eight highly homologous variants. Significant enrichment of disease-linked clones was reported in matched ankylosing spondylitis synovial fluid.

CDR1 and CDR2 (germline): SGHAT, FQNNGV. This CDR3 has 16 amino acids. V lost 0 bases and J lost 7, with 15 bases in between. Generation of TCR beta libraries employed quantitative 5'-RACE incorporating molecular barcodes. TCRdb fed the 5' RACE reads into MiXCR, producing one record per CDR3 protein. The sample lists over 200,000 distinct CDR3 sequences; 8% to 11% were seen once. The table lists this clonotype with many counts. The target antigen is unknown. The TCR originated in a male donor with ankylosing spondylitis or in good health (not recorded which). The sample was blood, either unsorted or a sorted T cell fraction (not recorded which). This chain links TRBV11-2 with TRBJ1-4, with D uncertain. In nucleotides, the CDR3 is TGTGCCAGCAGCTTAGATCGGGCGGGGAAGGGTGAAAAACTGTTTTTT. Its translation: CASSLDRAGKGEKLFF.